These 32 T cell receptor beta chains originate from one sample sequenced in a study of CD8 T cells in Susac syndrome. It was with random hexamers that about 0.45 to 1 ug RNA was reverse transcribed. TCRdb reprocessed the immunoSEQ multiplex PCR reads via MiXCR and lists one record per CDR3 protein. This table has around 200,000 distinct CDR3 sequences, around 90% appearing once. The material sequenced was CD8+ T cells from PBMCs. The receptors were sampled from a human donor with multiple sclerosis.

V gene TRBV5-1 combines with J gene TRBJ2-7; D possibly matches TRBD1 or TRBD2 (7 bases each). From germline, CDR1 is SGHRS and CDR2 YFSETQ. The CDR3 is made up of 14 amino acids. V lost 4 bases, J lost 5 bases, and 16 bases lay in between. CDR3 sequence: CASSPAGGANEQYF. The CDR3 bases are TGCGCCAGCAGCCCCGCAGGGGGGGCCAACGAGCAGTACTTC.

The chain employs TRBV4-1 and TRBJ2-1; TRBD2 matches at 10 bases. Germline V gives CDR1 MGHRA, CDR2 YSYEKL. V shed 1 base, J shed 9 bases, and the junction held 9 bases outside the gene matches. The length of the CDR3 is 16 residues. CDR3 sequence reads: CASSQVASGREGEQFF. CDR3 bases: TGCGCCAGCAGCCAAGTAGCTAGCGGGAGAGAAGGTGAGCAGTTCTTC.

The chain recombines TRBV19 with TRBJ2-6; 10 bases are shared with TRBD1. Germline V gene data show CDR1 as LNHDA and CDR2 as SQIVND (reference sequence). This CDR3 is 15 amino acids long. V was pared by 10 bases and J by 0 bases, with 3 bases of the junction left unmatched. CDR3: CATGQGSSGANVLTF. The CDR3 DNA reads TGTGCCACGGGACAGGGGAGCTCTGGGGCCAACGTCCTGACTTTC.

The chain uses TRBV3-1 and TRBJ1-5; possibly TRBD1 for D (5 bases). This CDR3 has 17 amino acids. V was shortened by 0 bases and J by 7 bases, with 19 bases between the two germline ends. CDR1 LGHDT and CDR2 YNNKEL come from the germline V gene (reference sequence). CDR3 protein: CASSQDPIGGNGQPQHF. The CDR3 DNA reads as TGTGCCAGCAGCCAAGATCCCATCGGGGGAAACGGCCAGCCCCAGCATTTT.

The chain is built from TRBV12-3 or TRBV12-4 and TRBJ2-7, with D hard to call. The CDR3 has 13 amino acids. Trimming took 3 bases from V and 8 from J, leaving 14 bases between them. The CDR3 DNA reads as TGTGCCAGCAGTTTGATTCACCCTGACCAGCAGTACTTC. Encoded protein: CASSLIHPDQQYF.

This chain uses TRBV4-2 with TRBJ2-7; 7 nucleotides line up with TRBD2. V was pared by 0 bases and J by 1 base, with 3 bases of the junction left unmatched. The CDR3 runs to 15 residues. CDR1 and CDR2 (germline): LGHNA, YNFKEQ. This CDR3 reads CASSQEGGLSYEQYF. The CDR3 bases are TGTGCCAGCAGCCAAGAGGGAGGGCTTTCCTACGAGCAGTACTTC.

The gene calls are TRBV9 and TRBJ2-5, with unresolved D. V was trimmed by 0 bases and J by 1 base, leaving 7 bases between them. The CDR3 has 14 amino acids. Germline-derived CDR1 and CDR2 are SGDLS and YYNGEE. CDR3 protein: CASSVGPIQETQYF. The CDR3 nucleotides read TGTGCCAGCAGCGTAGGTCCTATCCAAGAGACCCAGTACTTC.

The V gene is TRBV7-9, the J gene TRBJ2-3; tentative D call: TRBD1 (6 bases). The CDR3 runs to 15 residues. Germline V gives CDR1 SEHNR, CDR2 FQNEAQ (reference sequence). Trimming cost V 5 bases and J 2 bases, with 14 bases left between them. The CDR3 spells CASSPPAGDTDTQYF. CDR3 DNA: TGTGCCAGCAGCCCCCCGGCAGGGGACACAGATACGCAGTATTTT. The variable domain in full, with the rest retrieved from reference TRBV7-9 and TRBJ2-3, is DTGVSQNPRHKITKRGQNVTFRCDPISEHNRLYWYRQTLGQGPEFLTYFQNEAQLEKSRLLSDRFSAERPKGSFSTLEIQRTEQGDSAMYLCASSPPAGDTDTQYFGPGTRLTVL.

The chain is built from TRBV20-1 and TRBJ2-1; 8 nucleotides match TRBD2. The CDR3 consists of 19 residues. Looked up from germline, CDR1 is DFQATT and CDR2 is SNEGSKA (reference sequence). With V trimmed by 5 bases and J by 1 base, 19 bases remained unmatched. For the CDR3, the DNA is TGCAGTGCTTACGGACTAGCCTTCCGTCTTGGGGGATCCTACAATGAGCAGTTCTTC. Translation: CSAYGLAFRLGGSYNEQFF.

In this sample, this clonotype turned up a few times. The CDR3 DNA is TGTGCCAGCAGCCGGAGCTACAATGAGCAGTTCTTC. This codes for CASSRSYNEQFF. The chain couples TRBV7-2 to TRBJ2-1; D uncertain. Germline CDR1 reads SGHTA; CDR2 reads FQGNSA. This CDR3 is built from 12 residues. With 5 bases removed from V and 3 bases from J, the gap between germline ends came to 5 bases.

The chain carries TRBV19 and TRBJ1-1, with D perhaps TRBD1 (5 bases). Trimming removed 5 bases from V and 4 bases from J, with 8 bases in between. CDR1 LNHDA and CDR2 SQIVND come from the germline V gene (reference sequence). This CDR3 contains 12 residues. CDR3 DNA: TGTGCCAGTAGTCGGGGCGCCACTGAAGCTTTCTTT. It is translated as CASSRGATEAFF.

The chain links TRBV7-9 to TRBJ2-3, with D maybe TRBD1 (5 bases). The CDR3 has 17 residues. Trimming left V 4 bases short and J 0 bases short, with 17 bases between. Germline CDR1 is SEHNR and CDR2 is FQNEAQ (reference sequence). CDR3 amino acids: CASSYADRLTSTDTQYF. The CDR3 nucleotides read TGTGCCAGCAGCTACGCTGACAGACTCACTAGCACAGATACGCAGTATTTT.

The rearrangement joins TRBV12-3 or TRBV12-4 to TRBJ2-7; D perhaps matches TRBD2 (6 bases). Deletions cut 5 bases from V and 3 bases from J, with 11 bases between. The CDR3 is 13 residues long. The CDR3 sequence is CASSPGERYEQYF. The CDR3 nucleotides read TGTGCCAGCAGTCCGGGGGAGCGCTACGAGCAGTACTTC.

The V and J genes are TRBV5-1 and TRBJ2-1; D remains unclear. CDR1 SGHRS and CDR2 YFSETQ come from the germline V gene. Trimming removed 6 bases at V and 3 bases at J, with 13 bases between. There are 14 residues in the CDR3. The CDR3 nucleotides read TGCGCCAGCACTATAGGGCTCTACTACAATGAGCAGTTCTTC. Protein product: CASTIGLYYNEQFF.

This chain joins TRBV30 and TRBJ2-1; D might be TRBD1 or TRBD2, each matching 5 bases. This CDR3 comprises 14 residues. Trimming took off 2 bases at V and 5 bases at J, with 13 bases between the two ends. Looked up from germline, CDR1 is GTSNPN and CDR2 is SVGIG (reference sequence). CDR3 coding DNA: TGTGCCTGGAGTTTTTTGGGGGTCCACAATGAGCAGTTCTTC. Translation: CAWSFLGVHNEQFF. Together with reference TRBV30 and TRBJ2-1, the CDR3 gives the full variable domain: SQTIHQWPATLVQPVGSPLSLECTVEGTSNPNLYWYRQAAGRGLQLLFYSVGIGQISSEVPQNLSASRPQDRQFILSSKKLLLSDSGFYLCAWSFLGVHNEQFFGPGTRLTVL.

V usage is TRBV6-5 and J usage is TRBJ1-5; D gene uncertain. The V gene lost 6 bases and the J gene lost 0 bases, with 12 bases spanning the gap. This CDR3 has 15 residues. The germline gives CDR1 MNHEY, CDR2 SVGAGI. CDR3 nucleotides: TGTGCCAGCAGACCGGCGGGTTATAGCAATCAGCCCCAGCATTTT. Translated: CASRPAGYSNQPQHF.

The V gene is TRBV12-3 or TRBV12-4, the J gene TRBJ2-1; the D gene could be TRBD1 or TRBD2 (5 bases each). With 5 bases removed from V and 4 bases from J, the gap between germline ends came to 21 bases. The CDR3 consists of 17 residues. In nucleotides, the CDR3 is TGTGCCAGCAGTCCCGAGGGGCGTTCCTGGGGATACAATGAGCAGTTCTTC. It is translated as CASSPEGRSWGYNEQFF.

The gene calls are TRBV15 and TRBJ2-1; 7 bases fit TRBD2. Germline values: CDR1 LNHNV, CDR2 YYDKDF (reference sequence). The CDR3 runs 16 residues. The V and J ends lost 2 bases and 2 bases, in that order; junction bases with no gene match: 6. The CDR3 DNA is TGTGCCACCAGCAGAACCCTAGCGGACGCCTACAATGAGCAGTTCTTC. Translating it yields CATSRTLADAYNEQFF.

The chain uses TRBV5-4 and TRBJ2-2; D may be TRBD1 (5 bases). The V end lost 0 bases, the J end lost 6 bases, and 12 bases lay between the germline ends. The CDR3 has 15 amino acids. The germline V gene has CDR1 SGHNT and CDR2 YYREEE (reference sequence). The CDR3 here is CASSLEGYGPGELFF. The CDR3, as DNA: TGTGCCAGCAGCTTGGAGGGGTACGGTCCCGGGGAGCTGTTTTTT.

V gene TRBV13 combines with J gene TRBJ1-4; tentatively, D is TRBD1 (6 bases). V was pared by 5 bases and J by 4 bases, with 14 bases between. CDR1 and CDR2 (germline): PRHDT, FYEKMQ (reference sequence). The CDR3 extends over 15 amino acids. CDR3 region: CASSGGQRLNEKLFF. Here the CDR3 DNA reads TGTGCCAGCAGCGGAGGACAGAGACTTAATGAAAAACTGTTTTTT.

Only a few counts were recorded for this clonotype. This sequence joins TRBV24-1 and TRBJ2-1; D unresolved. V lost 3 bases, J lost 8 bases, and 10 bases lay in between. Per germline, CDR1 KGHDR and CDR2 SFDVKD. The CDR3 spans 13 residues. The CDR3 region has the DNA TGTGCCACCAGTGATCCGCCTGGGGATGAGCAGTTCTTC. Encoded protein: CATSDPPGDEQFF.

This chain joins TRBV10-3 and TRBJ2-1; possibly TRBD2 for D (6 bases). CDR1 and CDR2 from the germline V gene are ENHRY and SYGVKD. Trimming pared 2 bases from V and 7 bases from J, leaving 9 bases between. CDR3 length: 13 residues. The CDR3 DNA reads TGTGCCATCAGTGAGCAGGGACTGAATGAGCAGTTCTTC. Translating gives CAISEQGLNEQFF.

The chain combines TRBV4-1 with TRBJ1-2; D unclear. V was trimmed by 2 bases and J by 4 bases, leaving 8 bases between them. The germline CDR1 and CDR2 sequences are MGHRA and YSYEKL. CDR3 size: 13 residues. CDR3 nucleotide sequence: TGCGCCAGCAGCCAACTGATCAGCTATGGCTACACCTTC. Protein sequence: CASSQLISYGYTF.

CDR3 amino acids: CASSGAGTYEQYF. As DNA, the CDR3 is TGTGCCAGCAGTGGGGCAGGGACCTACGAGCAGTACTTC. The V gene is TRBV27, the J gene TRBJ2-7; perhaps TRBD1 as D (5 bases). The germline V and J ends were trimmed by 5 bases and 2 bases, with 10 bases remaining between them. The CDR3 loop spans 13 amino acids. From germline, CDR1 is MNHEY and CDR2 SMNVEV (reference sequence).

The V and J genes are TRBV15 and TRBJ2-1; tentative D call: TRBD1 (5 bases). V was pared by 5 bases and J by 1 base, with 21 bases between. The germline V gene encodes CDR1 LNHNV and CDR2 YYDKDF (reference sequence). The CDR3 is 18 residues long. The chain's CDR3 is CATSRLKRGLLSYNEQFF. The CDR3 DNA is TGTGCCACCAGCCGCCTGAAAAGGGGCCTATTATCCTACAATGAGCAGTTCTTC.

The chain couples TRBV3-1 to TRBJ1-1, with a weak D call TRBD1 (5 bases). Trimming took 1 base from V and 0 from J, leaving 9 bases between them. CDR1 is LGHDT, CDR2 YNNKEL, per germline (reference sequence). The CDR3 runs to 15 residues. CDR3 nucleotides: TGTGCCAGCAGCCAAGTTGGAGGGGTGAACACTGAAGCTTTCTTT. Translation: CASSQVGGVNTEAFF.

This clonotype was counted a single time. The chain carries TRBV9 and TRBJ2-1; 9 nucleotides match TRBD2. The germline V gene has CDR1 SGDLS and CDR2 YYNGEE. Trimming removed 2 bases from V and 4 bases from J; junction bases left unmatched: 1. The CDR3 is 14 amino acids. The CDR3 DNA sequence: TGTGCCAGCAGCGTGAGCGGGGGGTACAATGAGCAGTTCTTC. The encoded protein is CASSVSGGYNEQFF.

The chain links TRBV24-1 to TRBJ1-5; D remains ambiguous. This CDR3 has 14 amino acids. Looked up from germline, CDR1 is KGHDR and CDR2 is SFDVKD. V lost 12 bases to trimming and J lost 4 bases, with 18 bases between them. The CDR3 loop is CASTHRRKNQPQHF. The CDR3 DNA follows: TGTGCCTCAACCCATAGAAGGAAAAATCAGCCCCAGCATTTT.

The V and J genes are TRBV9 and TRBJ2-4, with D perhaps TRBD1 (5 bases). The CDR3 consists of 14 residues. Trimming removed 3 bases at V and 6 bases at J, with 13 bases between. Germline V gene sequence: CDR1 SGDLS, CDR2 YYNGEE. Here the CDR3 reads CASSAGETANIQYF. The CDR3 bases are TGTGCCAGCAGCGCAGGAGAGACAGCAAACATTCAGTACTTC.

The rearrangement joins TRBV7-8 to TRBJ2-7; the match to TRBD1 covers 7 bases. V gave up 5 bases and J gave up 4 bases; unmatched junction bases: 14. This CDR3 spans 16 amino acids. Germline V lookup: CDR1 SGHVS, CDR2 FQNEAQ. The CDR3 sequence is CASSIDRADRVYEQYF. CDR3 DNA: TGTGCCAGCAGCATCGACAGGGCCGATAGGGTGTACGAGCAGTACTTC.

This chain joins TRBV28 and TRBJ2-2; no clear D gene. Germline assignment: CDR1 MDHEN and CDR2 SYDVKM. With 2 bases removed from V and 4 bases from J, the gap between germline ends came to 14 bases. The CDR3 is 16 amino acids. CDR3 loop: CASSLNRIRRTGELFF. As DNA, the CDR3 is TGTGCCAGCAGTTTAAACCGGATAAGGCGCACCGGGGAGCTGTTTTTT.

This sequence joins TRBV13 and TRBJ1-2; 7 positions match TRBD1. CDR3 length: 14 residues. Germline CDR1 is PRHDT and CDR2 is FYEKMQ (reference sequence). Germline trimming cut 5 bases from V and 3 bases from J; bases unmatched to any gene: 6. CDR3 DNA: TGTGCCAGCAGCCAGACAGGGTTTCACTATGGCTACACCTTC. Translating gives CASSQTGFHYGYTF.